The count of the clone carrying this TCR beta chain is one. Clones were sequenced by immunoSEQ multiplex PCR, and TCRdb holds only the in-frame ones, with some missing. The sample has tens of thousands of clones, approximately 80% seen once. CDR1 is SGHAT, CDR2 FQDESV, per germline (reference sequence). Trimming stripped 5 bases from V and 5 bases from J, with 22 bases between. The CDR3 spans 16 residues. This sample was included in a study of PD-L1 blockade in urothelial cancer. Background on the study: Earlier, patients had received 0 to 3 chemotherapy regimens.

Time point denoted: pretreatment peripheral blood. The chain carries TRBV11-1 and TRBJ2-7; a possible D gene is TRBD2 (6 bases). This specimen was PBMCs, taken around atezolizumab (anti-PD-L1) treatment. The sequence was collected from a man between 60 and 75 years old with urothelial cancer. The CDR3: CASSDPKQAGSDEQYF. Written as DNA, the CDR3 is TGTGCCAGCAGCGACCCGAAACAGGCGGGGAGCGACGAGCAGTACTTC.